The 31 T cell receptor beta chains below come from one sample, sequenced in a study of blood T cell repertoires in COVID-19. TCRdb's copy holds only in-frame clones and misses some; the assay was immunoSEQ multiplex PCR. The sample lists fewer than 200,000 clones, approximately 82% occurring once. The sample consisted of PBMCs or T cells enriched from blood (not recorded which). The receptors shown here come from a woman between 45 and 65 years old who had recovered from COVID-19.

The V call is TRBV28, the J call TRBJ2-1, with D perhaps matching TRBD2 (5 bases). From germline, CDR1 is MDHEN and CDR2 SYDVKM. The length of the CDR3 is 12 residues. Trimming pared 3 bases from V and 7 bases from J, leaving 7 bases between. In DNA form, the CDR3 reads TGTGCCAGCAGTTTCCGGAGGAATGAGCAGTTCTTC. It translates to CASSFRRNEQFF. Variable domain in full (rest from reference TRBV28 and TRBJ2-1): DVKVTQSSRYLVKRTGEKVFLECVQDMDHENMFWYRQDPGLGLRLIYFSYDVKMKEKGDIPEGYSVSREKKERFSLILESASTNQTSMYLCASSFRRNEQFFGPGTRLTVL.

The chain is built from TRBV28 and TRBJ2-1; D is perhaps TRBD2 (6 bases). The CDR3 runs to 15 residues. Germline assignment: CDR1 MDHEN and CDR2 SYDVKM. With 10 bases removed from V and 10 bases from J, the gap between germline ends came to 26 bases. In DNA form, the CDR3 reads TGTGCCACCATCGCCCCGACTAGTGTCCCCAGGGAGCAGTTCTTC. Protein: CATIAPTSVPREQFF.

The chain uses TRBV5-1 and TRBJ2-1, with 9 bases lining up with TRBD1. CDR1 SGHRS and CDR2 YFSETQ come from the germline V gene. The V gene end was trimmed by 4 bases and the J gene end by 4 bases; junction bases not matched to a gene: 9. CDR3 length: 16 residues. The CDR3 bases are TGCGCCAGCAGCGCCGGGACAGGGTCCCCTTACAATGAGCAGTTCTTC. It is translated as CASSAGTGSPYNEQFF.

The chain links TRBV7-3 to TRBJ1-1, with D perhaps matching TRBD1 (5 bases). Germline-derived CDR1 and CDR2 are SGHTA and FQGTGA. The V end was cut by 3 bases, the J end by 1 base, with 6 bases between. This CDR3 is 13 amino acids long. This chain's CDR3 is CASSFQGNTEAFF. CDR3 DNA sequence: TGTGCCAGCAGCTTCCAGGGGAACACTGAAGCTTTCTTT.

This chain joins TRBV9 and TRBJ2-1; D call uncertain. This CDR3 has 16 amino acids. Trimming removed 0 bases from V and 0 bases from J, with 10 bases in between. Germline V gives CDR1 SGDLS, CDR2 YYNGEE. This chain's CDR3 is CASSVVGDSSYNEQFF. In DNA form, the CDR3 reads TGTGCCAGCAGCGTAGTGGGCGATAGCTCCTACAATGAGCAGTTCTTC.

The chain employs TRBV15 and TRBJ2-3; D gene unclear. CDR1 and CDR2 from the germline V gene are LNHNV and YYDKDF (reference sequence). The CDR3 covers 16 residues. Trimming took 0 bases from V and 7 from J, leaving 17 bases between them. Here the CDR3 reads CATSRESLATLNTQYF. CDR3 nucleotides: TGTGCCACCAGCAGAGAGAGTCTGGCGACATTAAATACGCAGTATTTT.

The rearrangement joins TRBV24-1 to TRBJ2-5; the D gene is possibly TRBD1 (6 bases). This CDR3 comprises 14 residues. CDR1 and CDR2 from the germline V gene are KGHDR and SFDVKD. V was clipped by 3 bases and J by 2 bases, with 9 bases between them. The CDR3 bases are TGTGCCACCAGTGATCCAGGACAGCAAGAGACCCAGTACTTC. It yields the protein CATSDPGQQETQYF.

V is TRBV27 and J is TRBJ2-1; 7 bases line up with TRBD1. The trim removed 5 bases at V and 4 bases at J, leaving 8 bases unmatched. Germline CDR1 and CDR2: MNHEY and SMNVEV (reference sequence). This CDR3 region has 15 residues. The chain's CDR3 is CASSRDRVFYNEQFF. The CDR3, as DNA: TGTGCCAGCAGTCGGGACAGAGTTTTTTACAATGAGCAGTTCTTC.

CDR3 sequence (DNA): TGTGCCAGCAGTGAAGGGACGAAGACTAGCGGGATAGATGAGCAGTTCTTC. Translated, it gives CASSEGTKTSGIDEQFF. V gene TRBV2 combines with J gene TRBJ2-1, with TRBD2 matching 11 bases. The germline CDR1 and CDR2 sequences are SNHLY and FYNNEI. The CDR3 covers 17 residues. V lost 1 base and J lost 8; bases outside the gene matches: 10. The full variable domain, rest sourced from reference TRBV2 and TRBJ2-1, is EPEVTQTPSHQVTQMGQEVILRCVPISNHLYFYWYRQILGQKVEFLVSFYNNEISEKSEIFDDQFSVERPDGSNFTLKIRSTKLEDSAMYFCASSEGTKTSGIDEQFFGPGTRLTVL.

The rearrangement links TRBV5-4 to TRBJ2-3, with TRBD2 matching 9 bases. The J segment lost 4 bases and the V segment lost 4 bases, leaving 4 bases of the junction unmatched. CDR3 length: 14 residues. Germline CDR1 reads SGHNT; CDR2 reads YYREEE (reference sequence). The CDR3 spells CASSQGLASDTQYF. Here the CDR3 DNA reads TGTGCCAGCAGCCAGGGACTAGCCTCAGATACGCAGTATTTT.

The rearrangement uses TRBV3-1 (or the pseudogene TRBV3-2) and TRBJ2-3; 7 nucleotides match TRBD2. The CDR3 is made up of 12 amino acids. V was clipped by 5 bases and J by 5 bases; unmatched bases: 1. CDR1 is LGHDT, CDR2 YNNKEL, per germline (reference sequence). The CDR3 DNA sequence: TGTGCCAGCAGCGGGAGGGGAGATACGCAGTATTTT. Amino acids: CASSGRGDTQYF.

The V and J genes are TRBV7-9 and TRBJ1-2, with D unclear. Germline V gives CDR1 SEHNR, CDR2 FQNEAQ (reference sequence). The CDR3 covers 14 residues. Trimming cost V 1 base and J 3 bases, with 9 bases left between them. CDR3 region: CASSLVLGDYGYTF. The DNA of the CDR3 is TGTGCCAGCAGCTTAGTGCTCGGGGACTATGGCTACACCTTC.

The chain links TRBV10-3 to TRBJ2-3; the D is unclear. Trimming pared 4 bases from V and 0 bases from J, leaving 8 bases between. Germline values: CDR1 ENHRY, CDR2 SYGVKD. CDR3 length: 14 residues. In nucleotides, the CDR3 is TGTGCCATCAGTGTTAATCCTAGCACAGATACGCAGTATTTT. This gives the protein CAISVNPSTDTQYF.

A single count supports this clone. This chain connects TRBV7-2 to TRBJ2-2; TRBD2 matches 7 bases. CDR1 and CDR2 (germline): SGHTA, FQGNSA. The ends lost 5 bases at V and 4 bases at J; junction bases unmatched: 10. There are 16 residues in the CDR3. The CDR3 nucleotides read TGTGCCAGCAGCCTGGGTAGCGGGTACGGCACCGGGGAGCTGTTTTTT. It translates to CASSLGSGYGTGELFF.

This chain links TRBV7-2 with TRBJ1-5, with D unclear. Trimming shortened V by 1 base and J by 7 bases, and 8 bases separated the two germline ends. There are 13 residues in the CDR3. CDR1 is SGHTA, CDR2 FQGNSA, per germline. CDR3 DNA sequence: TGTGCCAGCAGCTTAGACTTTTTGCAGCCCCAGCATTTT. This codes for CASSLDFLQPQHF.

CDR3 DNA: TGTGCCAGCAGCCAAGAAGCCCTCTCCGGGGAGCTGTTTTTT. Translation gives CASSQEALSGELFF. The chain couples TRBV7-3 to TRBJ2-2; unclear D gene. The CDR3 totals 14 residues. CDR1 and CDR2 from the germline V gene are SGHTA and FQGTGA. Trimming took 5 bases from V and 6 from J, leaving 13 bases between them.

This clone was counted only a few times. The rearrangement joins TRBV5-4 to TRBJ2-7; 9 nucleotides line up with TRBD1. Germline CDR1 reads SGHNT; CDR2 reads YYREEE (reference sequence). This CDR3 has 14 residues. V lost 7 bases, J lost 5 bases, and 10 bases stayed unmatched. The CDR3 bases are TGTGCCAGCTTCGACAGGGGGAAACGGGACGAGCAGTACTTC. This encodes CASFDRGKRDEQYF.

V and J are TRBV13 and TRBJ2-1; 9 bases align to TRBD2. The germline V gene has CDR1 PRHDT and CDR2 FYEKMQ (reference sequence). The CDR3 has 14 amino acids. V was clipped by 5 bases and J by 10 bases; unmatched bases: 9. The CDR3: CASSISGRRGEQFF. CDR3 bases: TGTGCCAGCAGCATCAGCGGGAGGAGGGGAGAGCAGTTCTTC.

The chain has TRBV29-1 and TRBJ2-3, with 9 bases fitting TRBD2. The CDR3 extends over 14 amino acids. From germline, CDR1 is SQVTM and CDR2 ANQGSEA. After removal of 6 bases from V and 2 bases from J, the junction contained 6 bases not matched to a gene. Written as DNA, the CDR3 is TGCAGCGTGAGACTAGCGGCTACCACAGATACGCAGTATTTT. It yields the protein CSVRLAATTDTQYF.

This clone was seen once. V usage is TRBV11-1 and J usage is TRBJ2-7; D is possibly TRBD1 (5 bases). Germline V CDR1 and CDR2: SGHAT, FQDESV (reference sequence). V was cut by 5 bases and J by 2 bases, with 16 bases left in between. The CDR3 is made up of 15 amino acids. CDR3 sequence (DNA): TGTGCCAGCAGCCTTGCCATAGGGGCTACCTACGAGCAGTACTTC. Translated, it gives CASSLAIGATYEQYF. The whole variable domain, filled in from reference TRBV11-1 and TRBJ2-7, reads EAEVAQSPRYKITEKSQAVAFWCDPISGHATLYWYRQILGQGPELLVQFQDESVVDDSQLPKDRFSAERLKGVDSTLKIQPAELGDSAMYLCASSLAIGATYEQYFGPGTRLTVT.

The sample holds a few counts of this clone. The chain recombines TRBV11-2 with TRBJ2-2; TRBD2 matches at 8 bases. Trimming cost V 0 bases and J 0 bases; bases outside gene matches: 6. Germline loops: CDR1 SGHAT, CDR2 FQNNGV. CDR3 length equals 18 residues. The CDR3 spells CASSLELREASNTGELFF. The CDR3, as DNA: TGTGCCAGCAGCTTAGAGCTGCGGGAGGCCTCGAACACCGGGGAGCTGTTTTTT.

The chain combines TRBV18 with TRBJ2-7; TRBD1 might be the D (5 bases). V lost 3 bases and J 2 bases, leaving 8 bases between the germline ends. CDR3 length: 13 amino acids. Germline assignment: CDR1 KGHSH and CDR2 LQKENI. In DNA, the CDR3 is TGTGCCAGCTCACCGGGGCATACCTACGAGCAGTACTTC. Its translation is CASSPGHTYEQYF.

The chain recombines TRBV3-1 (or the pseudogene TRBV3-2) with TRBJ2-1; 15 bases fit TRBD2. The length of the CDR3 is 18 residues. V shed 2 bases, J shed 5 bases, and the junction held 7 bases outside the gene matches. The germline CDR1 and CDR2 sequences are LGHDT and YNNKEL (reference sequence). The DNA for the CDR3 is TGTGCCAGCAGCCAAATAACCGGGACTAGCGGGAGGAACAATGAGCAGTTCTTC. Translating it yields CASSQITGTSGRNNEQFF.

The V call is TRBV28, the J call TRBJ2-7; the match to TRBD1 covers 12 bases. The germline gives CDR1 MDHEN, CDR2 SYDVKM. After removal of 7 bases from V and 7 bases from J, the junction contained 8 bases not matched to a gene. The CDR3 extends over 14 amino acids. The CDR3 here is CASIEGQGAREQYF. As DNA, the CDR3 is TGTGCCAGCATCGAGGGACAGGGGGCTCGGGAGCAGTACTTC. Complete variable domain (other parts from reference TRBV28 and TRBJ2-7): DVKVTQSSRYLVKRTGEKVFLECVQDMDHENMFWYRQDPGLGLRLIYFSYDVKMKEKGDIPEGYSVSREKKERFSLILESASTNQTSMYLCASIEGQGAREQYFGPGTRLTVT.

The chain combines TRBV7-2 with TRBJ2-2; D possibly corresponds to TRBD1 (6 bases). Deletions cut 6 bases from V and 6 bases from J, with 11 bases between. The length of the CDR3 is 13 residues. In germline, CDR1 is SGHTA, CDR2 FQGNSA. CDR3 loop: CASSFRGPGELFF. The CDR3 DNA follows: TGTGCCAGCAGTTTCAGGGGTCCCGGGGAGCTGTTTTTT.

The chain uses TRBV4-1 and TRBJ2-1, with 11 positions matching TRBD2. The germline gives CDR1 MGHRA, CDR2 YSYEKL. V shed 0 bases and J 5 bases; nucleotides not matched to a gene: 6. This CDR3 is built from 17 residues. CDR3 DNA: TGCGCCAGCAGCCAAGAGGGGGGGACTAGCGGAGACAATGAGCAGTTCTTC. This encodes CASSQEGGTSGDNEQFF.

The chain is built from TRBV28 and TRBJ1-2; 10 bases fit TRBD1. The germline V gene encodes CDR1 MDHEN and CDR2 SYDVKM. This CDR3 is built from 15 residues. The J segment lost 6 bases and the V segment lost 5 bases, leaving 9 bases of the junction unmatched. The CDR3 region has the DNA TGTGCCAGCAGTCCCGCGCCGGGACAGGGGCATGGCTACACCTTC. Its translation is CASSPAPGQGHGYTF.

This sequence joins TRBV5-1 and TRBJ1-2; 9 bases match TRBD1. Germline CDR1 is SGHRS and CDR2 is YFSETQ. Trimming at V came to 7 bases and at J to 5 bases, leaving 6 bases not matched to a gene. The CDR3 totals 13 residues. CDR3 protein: CASFTGGGYGYTF. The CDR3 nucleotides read TGCGCCAGCTTCACAGGGGGCGGTTATGGCTACACCTTC.

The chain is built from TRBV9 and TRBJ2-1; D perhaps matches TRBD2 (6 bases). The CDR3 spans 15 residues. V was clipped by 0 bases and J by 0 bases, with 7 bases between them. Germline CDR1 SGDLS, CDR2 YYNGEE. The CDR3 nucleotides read TGTGCCAGCAGCGTAGGCGGGAACTCCTACAATGAGCAGTTCTTC. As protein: CASSVGGNSYNEQFF.

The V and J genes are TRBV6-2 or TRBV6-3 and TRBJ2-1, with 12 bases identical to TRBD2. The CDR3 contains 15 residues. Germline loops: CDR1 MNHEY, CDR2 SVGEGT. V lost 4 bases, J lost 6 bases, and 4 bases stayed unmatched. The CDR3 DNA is TGTGCCAGCAGTTTTGGACTAGCGGGATCCAATGAGCAGTTCTTC. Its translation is CASSFGLAGSNEQFF.

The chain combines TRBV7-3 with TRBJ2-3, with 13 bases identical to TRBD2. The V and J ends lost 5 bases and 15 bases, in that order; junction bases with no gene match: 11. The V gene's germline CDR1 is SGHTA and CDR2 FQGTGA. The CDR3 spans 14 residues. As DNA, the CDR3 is TGTGCCAGCAGCCCATCCGGGACTAGCGGGATTCAATATTTT. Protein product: CASSPSGTSGIQYF.